The clone carrying this T cell receptor (beta chain) was seen a handful of times. The V end lost 2 bases, the J end lost 4 bases, and 11 bases lay between the germline ends. CDR3 length: 14 amino acids. Germline CDR1 reads SNHLY; CDR2 reads FYNNEI. Profiling relied on immunoSEQ multiplex PCR, and the TCRdb table lists in-frame clones only, not all of them. The table has approximately 200,000 clones, 80% to 85% seen once; the top ten hold over 6.5%. The sample comes from a study of blood T cell repertoires in COVID-19. Study-wide context: COVID-19 samples, acute and convalescent, were from the United States, Italy and Spain.

Input material: PBMCs or T cells enriched from blood (not recorded which). This receptor was identified in a man aged 35 to 55 who had recovered from COVID-19. This chain links TRBV2 with TRBJ1-1; possible D gene TRBD1, 5 bases. Here the CDR3 DNA reads TGTGCCAGCAGTGAACAGGGCGGGGGCACTGAAGCTTTCTTT. It yields the protein CASSEQGGGTEAFF.